The sequence of this T cell receptor beta chain was determined in a study of T cells in Graves' hyperthyroidism and ophthalmopathy. This clonotype was seen many times. The CDR3 contains 15 residues. Trimming took 2 bases from V and 3 from J; bases not matched to a gene: 7. Per the germline V gene, CDR1 is DFQATT and CDR2 is SNEGSKA (reference sequence). Amplification yielded TCR beta CDR3 regions, with RNA transcripts as the source. HTBI primers were the set used in a first-round RT-PCR of the TCR CDR3. MiXCR, run by TCRdb on the multiplex PCR reads, gives a single entry per CDR3 protein. The table lists hundreds of thousands of distinct CDR3 sequences, around 13% of them singletons, with around 12% in the top ten.

V usage is TRBV20-1 and J usage is TRBJ2-7, with TRBD1 matching 10 bases. The sequence came from a woman in her forties or fifties with Graves' ophthalmopathy. Sequences were obtained from blood. The CDR3: CSARPRTGGDYEQYF. Here the CDR3 DNA reads TGCAGTGCTAGACCAAGGACAGGGGGGGACTACGAGCAGTACTTC.